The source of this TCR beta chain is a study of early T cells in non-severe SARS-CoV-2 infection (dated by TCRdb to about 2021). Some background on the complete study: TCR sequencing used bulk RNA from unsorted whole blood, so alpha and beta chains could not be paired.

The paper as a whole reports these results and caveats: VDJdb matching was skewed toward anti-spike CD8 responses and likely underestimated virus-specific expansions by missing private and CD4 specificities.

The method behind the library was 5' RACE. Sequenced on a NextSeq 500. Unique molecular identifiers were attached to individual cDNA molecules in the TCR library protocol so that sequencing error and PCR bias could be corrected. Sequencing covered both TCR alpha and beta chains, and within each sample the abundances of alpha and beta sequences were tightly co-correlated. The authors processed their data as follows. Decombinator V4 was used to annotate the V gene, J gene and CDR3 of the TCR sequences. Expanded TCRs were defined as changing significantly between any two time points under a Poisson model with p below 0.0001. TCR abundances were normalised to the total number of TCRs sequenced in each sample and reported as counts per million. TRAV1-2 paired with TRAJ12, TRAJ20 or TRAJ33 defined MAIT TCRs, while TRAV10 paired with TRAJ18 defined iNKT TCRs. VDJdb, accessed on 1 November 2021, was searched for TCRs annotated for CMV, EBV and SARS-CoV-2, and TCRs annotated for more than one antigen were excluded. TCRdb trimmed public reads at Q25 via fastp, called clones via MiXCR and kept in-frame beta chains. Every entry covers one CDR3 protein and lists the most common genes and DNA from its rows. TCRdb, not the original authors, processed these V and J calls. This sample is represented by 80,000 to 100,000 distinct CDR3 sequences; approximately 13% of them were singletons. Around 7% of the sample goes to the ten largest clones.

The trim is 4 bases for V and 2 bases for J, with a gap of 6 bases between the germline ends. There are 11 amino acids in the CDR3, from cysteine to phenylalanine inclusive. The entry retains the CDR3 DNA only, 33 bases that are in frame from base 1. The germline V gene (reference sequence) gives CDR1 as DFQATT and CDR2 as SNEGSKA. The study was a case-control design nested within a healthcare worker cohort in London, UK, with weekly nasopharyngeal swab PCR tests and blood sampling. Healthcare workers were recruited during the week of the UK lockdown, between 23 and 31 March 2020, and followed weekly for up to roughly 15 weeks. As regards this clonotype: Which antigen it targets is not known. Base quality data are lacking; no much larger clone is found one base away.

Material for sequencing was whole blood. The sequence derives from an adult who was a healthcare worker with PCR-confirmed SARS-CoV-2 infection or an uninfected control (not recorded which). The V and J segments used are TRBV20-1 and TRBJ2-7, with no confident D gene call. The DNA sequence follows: TGCAGTGCTATGCGGACCTACGAGCAGTACTTC. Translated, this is CSAMRTYEQYF.